This T cell receptor beta chain was observed in a study of cytomegalovirus exposure and HLA in healthy donors. Regarding the study as a whole: A prior analysis recorded that most TCR beta V segments were productive about 87% or about 30% of the time. Owing to their indistinguishability, certain V segments, notably TRBV6-2 and TRBV6-3, were excluded. Most subjects had HLA-A and HLA-B alleles reportedly predicted accurately by TCR beta sequences. Most observed TCR sequences were rare, whereas some public TCRs were detected in many donors.

In the PCR, 60 Vbeta and 13 Jbeta primers were used. Sequenced by immunoSEQ multiplex PCR; TCRdb stores in-frame clones only, minus some. Of roughly 130,000 clones listed, 75% to 85% are singletons. CDR3 length: 18 amino acids. V lost 0 bases, J lost 3 bases, and 10 bases stayed unmatched. CDR1 and CDR2 from the germline V gene are SGHRS and YFSETQ. Worth noting for this clone: The target antigen is unknown.

The receptor was isolated from a man aged 30-40 years in good health and CMV-seronegative. The sample comprised PBMCs. J is TRBJ2-1 and V is TRBV5-1; the match to TRBD2 covers 9 bases. The CDR3 protein is CASSLDPPTSGFYNEQFF. CDR3 sequence (DNA): TGCGCCAGCAGCTTGGACCCCCCGACTAGCGGATTCTACAATGAGCAGTTCTTC.